This TCR beta chain was captured in a study of graft-versus-host responses after intestinal transplantation (dated by TCRdb to the early 2020s). Concerning the study at large: The transplants that recipients got were multivisceral, liver-intestinal, or isolated intestinal. Every recipient was given anti-thymocyte globulin induction, followed by about 3 years of maintenance tacrolimus and steroids. After intestinal transplantation, graft-versus-host and host-versus-graft alloreactive T cell clones in the graft, circulation and bone marrow were tracked using bulk TCR-beta CDR3 sequencing. To identify alloreactive clones, pre-transplant mixed lymphocyte reaction products were sequenced and then compared with unstimulated pre-transplant donor and recipient T cells. The cohort enrolled fewer than 25 intestinal transplant recipients including one retransplant, and a few patients lacking pretransplant specimens were excluded. A peak of at least 4% donor T cells among recipient peripheral blood mononuclear cells was the definition used for donor T cell macrochimerism. Instead of going to the commercial service, samples from a few later patients were sequenced in-house on an Illumina MiSeq and processed with MiXCR. What the authors observed across the whole study: GvH clones were detected in recipient bone marrow, and some appeared earlier in ileal mucosa or blood, consistent with an intestinal mucosal origin. The conclusions were limited by the relatively low number and heterogeneity of the intestinal transplant patients. High GvH to HvG T cell clonal ratios were observed in the allografts of patients with donor T cell macrochimerism. Early after transplant, declines in HvG clones were associated with peak levels of circulating GvH clones.

To note about this clone: The antigen it recognizes is unknown. Base qualities are missing; no much larger clone stands one base away.

The library was prepared using the immunoSEQ multiplex PCR assay. For most patients, genomic DNA was isolated with the Qiagen DNeasy Blood and Tissue Kit and sent frozen to Adaptive Biotechnologies for TCR sequencing. Adaptive Biotechnologies carried out high-throughput TCR-beta CDR3 sequencing of genomic DNA for most patients. Per the original workflow: TCR sequencing data for over 15 patients were retrieved from Adaptive's ImmunoSEQ software; a few other patients were processed with MiXCR and VDJtools. To correct CD4 versus CD8 sorting errors, any sequence found in both subsets at a frequency ratio below 5:1 was removed. CDR3 nucleotide sequences shared by donor and recipient were removed because the origin of these sequences could not be assigned. To count as alloreactive, a clone needed at least 2-fold expansion over unstimulated cells and a minimum CFSE-low frequency of 0.002% (template counts) or 0.001% (read counts). Mappable clones were those detected in sequenced pre-transplant spleen, lymph node, or MLR CFSE-low populations of the donor or recipient. The cumulative frequency of alloreactive clones was calculated as a percentage of all sequences, weighted by copy number. In its TCRdb copy, this immuneACCESS table keeps in-frame sequences only and misses some clones. Where compared with another copy, unresolved V genes explain less than half of these, and the others have no known cause. V and J calls and clone size are given by that table; D and trimming were obtained from the DNA. For this sample there are 75,000 to 100,000 clones; approximately 90% appear just once. Over 0.15% of the sample is taken by the ten largest.

Per the publication, the time point label means: cells obtained before transplantation from donor or recipient. CD3+CD4+ and CD3+CD8+ populations were FACS-sorted from unstimulated pre-transplant donor and recipient cells taken from spleen or lymph nodes. The germline V gene encodes CDR1 SGDLS and CDR2 YYNGEE. V and J are truncated by 2 bases and 0 bases respectively, leaving an intervening sequence of 10 bases. The CDR3 sequence holds 15 residues, the cysteine and phenylalanine included. CDR3 DNA only is kept here, 45 bases in frame from base 1. The clonotype was recovered from a human donor who received an intestinal transplant. Rearrangement joined TRBV9 to TRBJ2-3; the D segment could be TRBD2, given 5 matching bases. The sequencing used unstimulated CD4+ T cells sorted from spleen or lymph node cells, collected before intestinal transplant. The CDR3 reads as follows: CASSVVTSSTDTQYF. The DNA sequence is TGTGCCAGCAGCGTCGTAACTAGTAGCACAGATACGCAGTATTTT.